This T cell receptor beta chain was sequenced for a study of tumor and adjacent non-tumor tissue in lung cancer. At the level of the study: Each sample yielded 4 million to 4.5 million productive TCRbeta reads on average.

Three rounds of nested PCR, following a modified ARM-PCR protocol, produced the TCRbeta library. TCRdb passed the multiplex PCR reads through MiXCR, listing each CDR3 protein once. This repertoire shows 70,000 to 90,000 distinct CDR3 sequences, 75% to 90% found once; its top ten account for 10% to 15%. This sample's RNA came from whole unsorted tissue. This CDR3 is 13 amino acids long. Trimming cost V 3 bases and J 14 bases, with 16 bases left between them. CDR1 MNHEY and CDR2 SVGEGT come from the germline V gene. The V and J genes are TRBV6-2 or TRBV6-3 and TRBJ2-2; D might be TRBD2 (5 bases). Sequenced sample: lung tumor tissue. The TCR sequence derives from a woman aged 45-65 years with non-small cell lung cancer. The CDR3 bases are TGTGCCAGCAGTTATTCCGACACCGGGAAACTGTTTTTT. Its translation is CASSYSDTGKLFF.